The following is a TCR beta chain sequence with its context. Its antigen is currently not known. Qualities for individual bases were not recorded, and no much larger clone is one base off. The cohort consisted of some 670 healthy bone marrow donors. At the time of sampling, every cohort member was nominally healthy, though immune exposures that went unrecorded were likely present. The donor tested CMV seropositive and was one of the 289 seropositive cohort members. A peripheral blood sample was provided by each donor, and peripheral blood mononuclear cells were used for TCR beta sequencing. Genomic DNA was extracted from the blood cell samples with the Qiagen DNeasy Blood Extraction Kit. From cysteine to phenylalanine, the CDR3 is 15 amino acids long. Only the CDR3 part of the read is kept: 45 bases, read in frame from the first base. CDR1 is given as MNHEY and CDR2 as SVGAGI, both from the germline V gene.

The data derive from a study of cytomegalovirus exposure and HLA in healthy donors (dated by TCRdb to about 2017). About the full investigation: An earlier analysis of a few hundred of the donors reported 250 to 300 Gb of sequence data and around 100 million unique TCR beta sequences obtained from 180 million or so T cells. Because of strong linkage in the cohort, five DR-DQ haplotypes were treated as single units for association and clustering. The number of donors typed differed by locus, with roughly 629-640 for A, B, C, DRB1 and DQB1, 522 for DQA1, 606 for DPA1, and around 460 for DPB1. To decide whether each TCR beta V gene segment behaved as functional or pseudogenic, an earlier analysis of 587 of the donors relied on high-throughput TCR beta sequencing. Class I and class II HLA loci were covered by the typing at four-digit resolution. A later genetic analysis took genome-wide SNP genotypes for about 60% of the roughly 670 donors and used that subset as a discovery cohort. The T cell repertoires of about 700 subjects were profiled by immunosequencing and related to cytomegalovirus serostatus. To predict cytomegalovirus infection status, the study brought together high-throughput TCR immunosequencing, statistical association of individual TCRs with disease status, and machine learning. All discovery cohort repertoires had been generated using a single sequencing platform. Roughly 300 gigabases of sequencing data and around 88 million unique TCR sequences made up an early release that covered approximately 650 HLA-typed donors. Of the 350 to 450 genotyped donors, roughly 80% fell in the genetic ancestry cluster associated with self-reported Caucasian donors. Donor age, sex, ethnicity and CMV serostatus were collected together with the repertoire data. The study was designed to test whether signatures of past pathogen exposure could be identified by cataloging public T cell receptors. A separate validation cohort of approximately 120 different subjects was used in addition to the approximately 640-subject first cohort. A later analysis re-examined previously published TCR beta repertoires from just over 650 donors and added high-resolution HLA genotyping to investigate patterns of TCR occurrence. In the later analysis, no new phenotypic data were used to find candidate immune exposures; instead, reliance was placed on TCR beta sequences and their occurrence across donors. On average, roughly 250,000 unique TCR beta nucleotide sequences were sequenced per donor among 398 genotyped donors of the cohort, with around 19% of those sequences being non-productive.

Receptor libraries were prepared by the immunoSEQ multiplex PCR assay. The multiplex PCR relied on a mix of 60 forward primers for TCR Vbeta segments and 13 reverse primers for TCR Jbeta segments. Amplification of the CDR3 region of rearranged TCR beta genes was performed with a multiplex PCR assay on genomic DNA. On the Illumina HiSeq System, the amplified TCR beta libraries were sequenced as 87-base-pair reads. The published analysis was carried out like this. Across the roughly 670 repertoires, a later analysis counted some 80 million unique TCR beta chains, roughly 11 million of which were shared by at least two donors. Raw reads were error-corrected and collapsed into unique sequences with a nearest-neighbor algorithm that merged closely related sequences to remove PCR and sequencing errors. CDR3 sequences were aligned to IMGT reference sequences to assign V, D and J gene segments. For a sequence to be retained, a match of at least six nucleotides to both a V gene segment and a J gene segment was required. A rearrangement counted as productive if the CDR3 had no stop codons and remained in frame with V and J, and every other rearrangement counted as non-productive. CDR3 was defined by IMGT convention, running from the second conserved V-encoded cysteine to the conserved J-encoded phenylalanine. The earlier analysis of some 580 of the donors excluded any sequence lacking an unambiguous match to a single V gene segment. An earlier analysis of several hundred of the donors called V segments functional above 56.7% productive rearrangements and segregating when the between-donor standard deviation exceeded 5%. A statistical classification framework was built to diagnose cytomegalovirus status from the catalog of TCR beta chain sequences. In a later analysis, V and J genes were assigned by comparing TCR nucleotide sequences against IMGT/GENE-DB human TR gene sequences. In a later analysis, CDR3 sequences and most-parsimonious VDJ recombination scenarios were assigned using the TCRdist pipeline. In a later analysis, each TCR beta chain was defined by its CDR3 amino acid sequence together with its V-gene family, and reads without a unique V-gene family were excluded. In a later analysis, approximately 590 highly shared, low-generation-probability nucleotide sequences were removed to address suspected cross-contamination and a sequencing artifact. For each public chain, a later analysis derived a clonal expansion index from normalized ranks of inferred template counts within each repertoire. In a later analysis, generation probabilities were computed using a VDJ recombination model fitted to out-of-frame rearrangements, and the results were checked against IGoR. Hypergeometric tests were used in a later analysis to score TCR-TCR, TCR-HLA and TCR-CMV co-occurrence, with a repertoire-size bias correction applied to the TCR pairs. False discovery rates were estimated in a later analysis by permuting HLA or CMV assignments 20 times. In a later analysis, co-occurring TCRs were grouped using DBSCAN, and TCRdist sequence similarity was added for clustering within HLA-allele-positive subsets. Co-occurrence clustering excluded repertoires with fewer than 30,000 or more than 120,000 public chains, plus five with anomalous nucleotide sharing. TCRdb obtained this table from immuneACCESS and retained in-frame rearrangements with V and J assigned. These tables miss some clones; where compared with another copy, unresolved V genes account for less than half of the shortfall, and the remainder is unexplained. V, J and clone size are those of that table, while D and trimming were read from the DNA. The sample includes some 180,000 clones, with over 65% observed a single time. 3.7% of the sample belongs to the ten largest clones.

The paper as a whole reports these results and caveats: A later analysis found that most CMV-associated TCR beta chains appeared HLA-restricted, with HLA associations seemingly driven largely by CMV exposure. Because the 87-base-pair reads could not distinguish some IMGT-functional V segments, including TRBV6-2 and TRBV6-3, those segments were excluded. HLA typing was unavailable for some donors at each locus, so association tests used only the typed subset. In vitro tests confirmed that a few of the cytomegalovirus-associated TCR beta chains recognize cytomegalovirus antigens. When HLA alleles, especially DR and DQ, strongly co-occurred, attributing TCR associations to individual alleles was difficult. Linkage disequilibrium might explain the correlated functional status among segregating V segments, but an unknown experimental factor could not be excluded. In a later analysis, TCR association rates were found to vary across HLA loci, with the most associated TCRs seen for DRB1 alleles and the fewest for HLA-C alleles. The study listed over 150 TCR beta chains as associated with cytomegalovirus. According to a later analysis, parvovirus B19, influenza, CMV and Epstein-Barr virus appeared linked to several top co-occurrence clusters. An association between a missense DCLRE1C variant and V-gene and J-gene trimming of TCR beta chains was found in a later genetic analysis and replicated in an independent cohort. In this cohort, only TCR beta chains were sequenced, and detectable features were limited by the absence of alpha or paired-chain data. In an earlier analysis of more than 500 of the donors, most TCR beta V segments appeared in productive rearrangements about 87% or about 30% of the time, broadly matching IMGT annotations. Across donors, most TCR sequences were observed very rarely, whereas some public TCRs were present in many individuals. CMV serostatus was the only immune exposure information available for the cohort. Because counts were too low, about 17 rarely observed V segments, including chromosome 9 orphons, were excluded from the earlier analysis of 587 of the donors. The classifier was reported to diagnose cytomegalovirus status with high specificity and sensitivity in both the original cohort and the validation cohort. Compared with equally common non-associated chains, HLA-associated TCR beta chains in a later analysis were more clonally expanded and had lower generation probabilities. A further reported finding was that TCR beta sequences accurately predicted the HLA-A and HLA-B alleles for most subjects in the first cohort. Compared with the approximately 670-donor mean, donors in an Asian-associated ancestry cluster had fewer N-insertions in productive TCRs, according to a later genetic analysis. The authors suggested that the approach could potentially be generalized to other disease states and immunological phenotypes. A cluster of highly shared sequence variants was judged likely to be a technical artifact of the sequencing pipeline. A later analysis associated some 17,000 TCR beta sequences with specific HLA alleles at a false discovery rate of 0.05. Sequencing depth was assumed to be roughly uniform across donors in the presence/absence analyses, though that assumption may not hold.

The receptor's source is a woman aged 55-70 years in good health and CMV-seropositive. This receptor chain uses TRBV6-5 and TRBJ2-5; D gene: possibly TRBD1, on 6 matching bases. The assigned J gene may be wrong: the sequence end matches TRBJ2-7 better. The sequenced sample consisted of PBMCs. DNA sequence: TGTGCCAGCAGAACCTCCGGCAGGGGCTCCTACGAGCAGTACTTC. This is translated as CASRTSGRGSYEQYF.